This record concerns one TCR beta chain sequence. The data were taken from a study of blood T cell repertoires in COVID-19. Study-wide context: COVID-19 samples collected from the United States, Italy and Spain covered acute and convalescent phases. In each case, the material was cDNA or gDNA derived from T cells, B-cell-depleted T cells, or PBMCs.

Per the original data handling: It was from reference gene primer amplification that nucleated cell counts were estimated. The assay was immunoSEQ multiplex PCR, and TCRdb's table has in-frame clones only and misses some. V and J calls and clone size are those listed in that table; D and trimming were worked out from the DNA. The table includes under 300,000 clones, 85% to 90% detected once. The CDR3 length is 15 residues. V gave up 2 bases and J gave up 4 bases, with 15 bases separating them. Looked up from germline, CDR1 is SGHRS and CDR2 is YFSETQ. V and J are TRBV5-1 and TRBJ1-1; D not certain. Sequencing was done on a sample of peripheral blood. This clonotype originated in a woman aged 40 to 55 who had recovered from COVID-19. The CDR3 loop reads CASSFWGGGSTEAFF. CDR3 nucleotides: TGCGCCAGCAGCTTTTGGGGAGGAGGATCCACTGAAGCTTTCTTT.